This TCR beta chain was captured in a study of blood T cell repertoires in COVID-19. Across the study: The United States, Italy and Spain supplied acute and convalescent COVID-19 samples. PBMCs, B-cell-depleted T cells, or T cells provided the cDNA or gDNA that made up the material.

Study processing details: Amplified reference gene primers provided the basis for estimating nucleated cell counts. Measured with immunoSEQ multiplex PCR; TCRdb has only the in-frame clones, and not every one. V, J and clone size are taken as reported in that table, and D and trimming were inferred from the DNA itself. Of around 50,000 clones listed, about 89% were seen once; the top ten hold under 2.5%. This TCR was recovered from a human donor in a cohort sampled during active COVID-19. Material: peripheral blood.

CDR3 loop: CASSLGTRDPRDNEQFF. CDR3 sequence (DNA): TGTGCCAGCAGCTTAGGTACCCGGGATCCGAGGGACAATGAGCAGTTCTTC. This chain connects TRBV11-2 to TRBJ2-1, with D possibly matching TRBD2 (5 bases). Deletions cut 1 base from V and 5 bases from J, with 18 bases between. This CDR3 contains 17 residues. The germline V gene has CDR1 SGHAT and CDR2 FQNNGV.